The 24 T cell receptor beta chains given below trace back to one sample, sequenced in a study of T cells in women clearing cervical HPV infection. The method was immunoSEQ multiplex PCR; TCRdb's version includes in-frame clones alone and lacks a portion of them. The table lists 30,000 to 40,000 clones. Sample: blood buffy coat. These receptors were collected from a woman aged 18-70 years with a cervical HPV16 infection that either progressed to CIN3+ or cleared (not recorded which).

CDR3 loop: CASSAVGGFTEAFF. The sequenced CDR3 bases are TGTGCCAGCTCGGCGGTGGGGGGGTTCACTGAA. V and J are TRBV7-9 and TRBJ1-1, with D possibly being TRBD1 (5 bases). The read ends 3 residues before the CDR3 terminus; that terminus is restored from the germline J gene. The CDR3 has 14 residues. CDR1 is SEHNR, CDR2 FQNEAQ, per germline (reference sequence). V lost 8 bases and J lost 4, with 17 bases in between.

As to this clone: The read finishes 3 residues shy of the CDR3 end, and the germline J gene is used to complete it. The J gene is TRBJ1-4, the V gene TRBV30, with unresolved D. The CDR3 spans 12 residues. V dropped 4 bases and J dropped 7 bases, with 10 bases sitting between them. The germline gives CDR1 GTSNPN, CDR2 SVGIG (reference sequence). The chain's CDR3 is CAWTREVEKLFF. The covered CDR3 bases are TGTGCCTGGACCCGCGAAGTTGAAAAA.

In the case of this clone: Coverage ceases 3 residues before the CDR3 finishes, and the germline J gene fills in the end. This chain links TRBV7-9 with TRBJ2-7; D ambiguous. Germline V gene lookup returns CDR1 SEHNR and CDR2 FQNEAQ (reference sequence). Between the trimmed V and J ends, which lost 1 base and 2 bases, there was a span of 9 bases. This CDR3 has 14 amino acids. The CDR3 DNA, read in part, is TGTGCCAGCAGCTTAGTCGGGTCGACCTACGAG. Amino acids: CASSLVGSTYE. In full, the CDR3 reads CASSLVGSTYEQYF.

As regards this clone: The read terminates 3 residues before the CDR3 end, so the remaining end is supplied by the germline J gene. J is TRBJ2-2 and V is TRBV6-1; 10 bases match TRBD2. V shed 4 bases, J shed 1 base, and the junction held 3 bases outside the gene matches. The CDR3 length is 16 residues. The V gene's germline CDR1 is MNHNS and CDR2 SASEGT. The CDR3 region is CASSGLAGGNTGELFF. CDR3 bases read: TGTGCCAGCAGTGGATTAGCGGGGGGGAACACCGGGGAG.

A note on this clone: Read sequence stops 3 residues before the CDR3 end, and the germline J gene provides the missing end. Other nucleotide sequences in the sample specify the same CDR3. The rearrangement links TRBV18 to TRBJ2-4, with TRBD1 as a possible D gene (6 bases). The CDR3 spans 13 residues. Germline CDR1 KGHSH, CDR2 LQKENI. This CDR3 reads CASSPRQEDGQYF. The part of the CDR3 DNA that was read is TGTGCCAGCTCACCTCGACAGGAGGATGGT.

On this clone itself: The read finishes 3 residues shy of the CDR3 end, and the germline J gene is used to complete it. This rearrangement joins TRBV18 to TRBJ1-1; 7 bases line up with TRBD1. The CDR3 runs 14 residues. CDR1 is KGHSH, CDR2 LQKENI, per germline. CDR3 bases read: TGTGCCAGCTCGCCAACACGACAGGGAGAGACA. Amino acids: CASSPTRQGET. The full CDR3 is CASSPTRQGETAFF. The complete variable domain, with remaining parts taken from reference TRBV18 and TRBJ1-1, reads NAGVMQNPRHLVRRRGQEARLRCSPMKGHSHVYWYRQLPEEGLKFMVYLQKENIIDESGMPKERFSAEFPKEGPSILRIQQVVRGDSAAYFCASSPTRQGETAFFGQGTRLTVV.

Worth noting for this clone: The read ends 3 residues shy of where the CDR3 ends; the end is completed using the germline J gene. V usage is TRBV7-9 and J usage is TRBJ2-2; no reliable D call. Germline assignment: CDR1 SEHNR and CDR2 FQNEAQ (reference sequence). The CDR3 is 11 residues long. The germline V and J ends were trimmed by 5 bases and 6 bases, with 4 bases remaining between them. The sequenced CDR3 bases are TGTGCCAGCAGCACATCCGGGGAG. It encodes CASSTSGE. The whole CDR3 reads CASSTSGELFF.

For this clone: Coverage ceases 3 residues before the CDR3 finishes, and the germline J gene fills in the end. V gene TRBV18 combines with J gene TRBJ1-1, with TRBD1 as a possible D gene (5 bases). V was pared by 5 bases and J by 0 bases, with 13 bases between. CDR1 and CDR2 from the germline V gene are KGHSH and LQKENI. The CDR3 is made up of 15 amino acids. The CDR3 bases that were read are TGTGCCAGCTCATCCCGGCAGGGTCTGAACACTGAA. Amino acid sequence: CASSSRQGLNTE. The entire CDR3 sequence reads CASSSRQGLNTEAFF.

A remark on this clone: Coverage ceases 3 residues before the CDR3 finishes, and the germline J gene fills in the end. The V gene is TRBV10-3, the J gene TRBJ1-5; D ambiguous. V was pared by 0 bases and J by 6 bases, with 15 bases between. Germline V lookup: CDR1 ENHRY, CDR2 SYGVKD. The CDR3 has 16 residues. The CDR3 bases that were read are TGTGCCATCAGTGAGTCGGTATCTTCAGGCGTTCAGCCC. It specifies CAISESVSSGVQP. The full CDR3 protein reads CAISESVSSGVQPQHF.

To note about this clone: The read finishes 3 residues shy of the CDR3 end, and the germline J gene is used to complete it. This chain uses TRBV7-2 with TRBJ2-3; D is undetermined. The length of the CDR3 is 13 residues. Trimming removed 11 bases at V and 2 bases at J, with 14 bases between. Germline V gene data show CDR1 as SGHTA and CDR2 as FQGNSA. CDR3 protein: CASQFPNTDTQYF. CDR3 DNA, as far as it was read: TGTGCCTCCCAGTTTCCCAACACAGATACG.

As regards this clone: The read halts 3 residues ahead of the CDR3 end, with the missing end drawn from the germline J gene. The J gene is TRBJ2-3, the V gene TRBV30, with D perhaps TRBD2 (7 bases). Germline V gene sequence: CDR1 GTSNPN, CDR2 SVGIG (reference sequence). The CDR3 runs 15 residues. This CDR3 reads CAWSVRGAPQETQYF. The part of the CDR3 DNA that was read is TGTGCCTGGAGTGTACGGGGGGCCCCCCAAGAGACG.

Notes on this clone: Read sequence stops 3 residues before the CDR3 end, and the germline J gene provides the missing end. The rearrangement uses TRBV20-1 and TRBJ1-3; 7 bases map to TRBD1. The germline CDR1 and CDR2 sequences are DFQATT and SNEGSKA (reference sequence). The CDR3 is made up of 14 amino acids. Unmatched junction bases numbered 8, after V lost 1 base and J lost 8 bases. The CDR3 DNA, read in part, is TGCAGTGCTAGAGCCCCACAGGGGACTGACACC. Translated, it gives CSARAPQGTDT. The entire CDR3 sequence reads CSARAPQGTDTIYF.

About this clone itself: The read terminates 3 residues before the CDR3 end, so the remaining end is supplied by the germline J gene. V usage is TRBV20-1 and J usage is TRBJ1-1, with unresolved D. Germline CDR1 is DFQATT and CDR2 is SNEGSKA (reference sequence). With 3 bases removed from V and 1 base from J, the gap between germline ends came to 9 bases. This CDR3 comprises 13 residues. The CDR3 loop is CSASHPTNTEAFF. Incomplete CDR3 DNA: TGCAGTGCTAGTCACCCTACGAACACTGAA.

Concerning this clone itself: The CDR3 end is not reached by the read, which stops 3 residues before it; the germline J gene fills it in. V gene TRBV7-9 combines with J gene TRBJ2-2, with a weak D call TRBD1 (6 bases). The CDR3 is made up of 15 amino acids. From germline, CDR1 is SEHNR and CDR2 FQNEAQ (reference sequence). CDR3 DNA, as far as it was read: TGTGCCAGCAGCCAATGGACAGAAACCAATTCACCG. It specifies CASSQWTETNSP. The full CDR3 protein is CASSQWTETNSPLFF. Complete variable domain (other parts from reference TRBV7-9 and TRBJ2-2): DTGVSQNPRHKITKRGQNVTFRCDPISEHNRLYWYRQTLGQGPEFLTYFQNEAQLEKSRLLSDRFSAERPKGSFSTLEIQRTEQGDSAMYLCASSQWTETNSPLFFGEGSRLTVL.

On this clone itself: Read coverage stops 3 residues before the CDR3 terminus; the germline J gene supplies the remainder. The V call is TRBV7-9, the J call TRBJ2-2; the D gene is possibly TRBD2 (5 bases). The CDR3 loop spans 15 amino acids. Germline CDR1 SEHNR, CDR2 FQNEAQ (reference sequence). The CDR3 sequence: CASSLGLGVDEKLFF. The DNA read from the CDR3 is TGTGCCAGCAGCTTAGGGCTCGGGGTCGATGAAAAG.

With regard to this clone: The sequenced fragment ends 3 residues before the CDR3 boundary, so the rest is inferred from the germline J gene. The rearrangement links TRBV6-2 or TRBV6-3 to TRBJ2-3, with a possible D match to TRBD1 (6 bases). The CDR3 is made up of 12 amino acids. CDR1 and CDR2 (germline): MNHEY, SVGEGT. The CDR3 DNA, read in part, is TGTGCCAGCAGCCGGGACACCAAGACG. Its protein is CASSRDTKT. The complete CDR3 reads CASSRDTKTQYF.

As concerns this clone: The read terminates 3 residues ahead of where the CDR3 ends, so the germline J gene completes it. V usage is TRBV10-3 and J usage is TRBJ1-2, with D possibly matching TRBD1 (6 bases). V lost 9 bases, J lost 6 bases, and 23 bases lay in between. CDR1 is ENHRY and CDR2 is SYGVKD in the germline V gene. This CDR3 is 15 amino acids long. Incomplete CDR3 DNA: TGTGCCATGGCCTCTCATTACAGGGAATTCGATGGC. Translated: CAMASHYREFDG. The entire CDR3 protein reads CAMASHYREFDGYTF.

Details on this clone: The CDR3 extends 3 residues past the end of the read, so its final part is completed from the germline J gene. The rearrangement uses TRBV7-9 and TRBJ2-3; 10 bases match TRBD2. The CDR3 runs to 15 residues. CDR1 and CDR2 from the germline V gene are SEHNR and FQNEAQ (reference sequence). Losses at the gene ends were 5 bases for V and 2 bases for J; bases not matched to a gene: 4. The CDR3 reads CASSHGTSVTDTQYF. Partial CDR3 DNA: TGTGCCAGCAGCCACGGGACTAGCGTCACAGATACG.

As regards this clone: The CDR3 is cut off 3 residues early in the read; its end comes from the germline J gene. The chain employs TRBV19 and TRBJ1-2, with TRBD1 matching 10 bases. This CDR3 has 14 amino acids. J lost 4 bases, V lost 7 bases, and 6 bases had no gene match. Germline V lookup: CDR1 LNHDA, CDR2 SQIVND (reference sequence). Incomplete CDR3 DNA: TGTGCCAGTACCCCGGGACAGGGGATCTATGGC. This translates into CASTPGQGIYG. The complete CDR3 reads CASTPGQGIYGYTF. The variable domain in full, completed from reference TRBV19 and TRBJ1-2, reads DGGITQSPKYLFRKEGQNVTLSCEQNLNHDAMYWYRQDPGQGLRLIYYSQIVNDFQKGDIAEGYSVSREKKESFPLTVTSAQKNPTAFYLCASTPGQGIYGYTFGSGTRLTVV.

With respect to this clone: The read stops 3 residues short of the end of the CDR3; the missing end is completed from the germline J gene. The chain is built from TRBV12-3 or TRBV12-4 and TRBJ2-1; 10 bases agree with TRBD2. Trimming cost V 7 bases and J 4 bases; bases outside gene matches: 7. This CDR3 comprises 15 residues. CDR3 amino acids: CASTGGLAAYNEQFF. The CDR3 bases that were read are TGTGCCAGCACCGGTGGACTAGCGGCGTACAATGAG.

Details on this clone: The read halts 3 residues ahead of the CDR3 end, with the missing end drawn from the germline J gene. The rearrangement joins TRBV7-9 to TRBJ2-3, with unresolved D. CDR3 size: 14 residues. CDR1 SEHNR and CDR2 FQNEAQ come from the germline V gene (reference sequence). The DNA read from the CDR3 is TGTGCCAGCAGCTTAGGGGCAGAACAAGAGACG. Amino acid sequence: CASSLGAEQET. The CDR3 as a whole reads CASSLGAEQETQYF.

A remark on this clone: The CDR3 end is not reached by the read, which stops 3 residues before it; the germline J gene fills it in. The chain links TRBV7-9 to TRBJ1-4; D gene uncertain. Germline V gene lookup returns CDR1 SEHNR and CDR2 FQNEAQ (reference sequence). The CDR3 runs 13 residues. CDR3 region: CASSLSRNSQLFF. The sequenced CDR3 bases are TGTGCCAGCAGCCTATCCCGGAACAGCCAA.

As concerns this clone: Sequencing ends 3 residues short of the CDR3 end; the germline J gene provides the rest. The chain combines TRBV19 with TRBJ2-1; 12 nucleotides align to TRBD2. Germline CDR1 and CDR2: LNHDA and SQIVND (reference sequence). The V gene end was trimmed by 5 bases and the J gene end by 5 bases; junction bases not matched to a gene: 22. This CDR3 contains 21 residues. The CDR3 protein is CASSPRLPTSGRSPLDNEQFF. CDR3 DNA, as far as it was read: TGTGCCAGTAGTCCCCGCCTACCAACTAGCGGGAGGAGTCCCCTTGACAATGAG.

About this clone: Sequencing ends 3 residues short of the CDR3 end; the germline J gene provides the rest. The rearrangement uses TRBV29-1 and TRBJ2-6; weak D call: TRBD1 (6 bases). The CDR3 is 14 amino acids. V was clipped by 5 bases and J by 4 bases, with 12 bases between them. Germline V gives CDR1 SQVTM, CDR2 ANQGSEA. Incomplete CDR3 DNA: TGCAGCGTTTCTAGGGGGAGCGGGGCCAACGTC. This codes for CSVSRGSGANV. The full CDR3 protein is CSVSRGSGANVLTF.